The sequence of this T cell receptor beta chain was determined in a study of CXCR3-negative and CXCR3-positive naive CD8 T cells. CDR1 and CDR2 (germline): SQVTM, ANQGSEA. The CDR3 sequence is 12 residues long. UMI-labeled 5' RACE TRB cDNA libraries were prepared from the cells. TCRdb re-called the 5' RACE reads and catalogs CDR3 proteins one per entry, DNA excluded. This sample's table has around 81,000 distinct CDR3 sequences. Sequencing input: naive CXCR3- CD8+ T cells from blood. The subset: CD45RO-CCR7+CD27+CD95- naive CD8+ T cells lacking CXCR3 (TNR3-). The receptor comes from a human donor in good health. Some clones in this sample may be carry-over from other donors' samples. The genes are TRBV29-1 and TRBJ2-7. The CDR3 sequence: CSVEGRGYEQYF.